Each of the 8 T cell receptor beta chains below was sequenced from the same sample in a study of cytomegalovirus exposure and HLA in healthy donors. Primers: 60 Vbeta forward and 13 Jbeta reverse. Some clones are missing from TCRdb's copy, which holds only in-frame ones; the method was immunoSEQ multiplex PCR. The table has approximately 110,000 clones, approximately 58% seen once. Specimen: PBMCs. The receptor set was obtained from a woman aged 25 to 39 in good health and CMV-seronegative.

This chain joins TRBV6-5 and TRBJ2-7; TRBD2 agrees at 11 bases. The CDR3 runs 15 residues. Germline trimming cut 0 bases from V and 4 bases from J; bases unmatched to any gene: 2. The V gene's germline CDR1 is MNHEY and CDR2 SVGAGI. DNA for the CDR3: TGTGCCAGCAGTTACTCGAGGACTAGCGGGTACGAGCAGTACTTC. As protein: CASSYSRTSGYEQYF.

Turning to this clone: Other DNA variants within this sample encode the same CDR3. J is TRBJ2-1 and V is TRBV6-1; 11 bases map to TRBD2. V gave up 2 bases and J gave up 4 bases; unmatched junction bases: 1. The CDR3 spans 15 residues. Germline CDR1 MNHNS, CDR2 SASEGT. Written as DNA, the CDR3 is TGTGCCAGCAGTGAACTAGCGGGAGGTTACAATGAGCAGTTCTTC. It encodes CASSELAGGYNEQFF.

The chain joins TRBV7-8 to TRBJ2-5, with 7 bases lining up with TRBD1. This CDR3 contains 13 residues. Trimming cost V 5 bases and J 3 bases; bases outside gene matches: 3. CDR1 is SGHVS, CDR2 FQNEAQ, per germline. The CDR3 here is CASSLDRKETQYF. Here the CDR3 DNA reads TGTGCCAGCAGCCTGGACAGGAAAGAGACCCAGTACTTC.

The chain uses TRBV13 and TRBJ2-3; perhaps TRBD2 as D (5 bases). V lost 1 base, J lost 4 bases, and 9 bases lay in between. Germline V gene lookup returns CDR1 PRHDT and CDR2 FYEKMQ (reference sequence). The CDR3 loop spans 14 amino acids. The CDR3 sequence is CASSLVGAADTQYF. Written as DNA, the CDR3 is TGTGCCAGCAGCTTAGTTGGAGCGGCAGATACGCAGTATTTT. The variable domain in full, with the rest retrieved from reference TRBV13 and TRBJ2-3, is AAGVIQSPRHLIKEKRETATLKCYPIPRHDTVYWYQQGPGQDPQFLISFYEKMQSDKGSIPDRFSAQQFSDYHSELNMSSLELGDSALYFCASSLVGAADTQYFGPGTRLTVL.

This sequence joins TRBV7-2 and TRBJ1-1; D is perhaps TRBD1 (5 bases). The V gene lost 2 bases and the J gene lost 5 bases, with 9 bases spanning the gap. The CDR3 is 13 residues long. The germline gives CDR1 SGHTA, CDR2 FQGNSA. The CDR3, as DNA: TGTGCCAGCAGCTTACGGGGGAATACTGAAGCTTTCTTT. Amino acid sequence: CASSLRGNTEAFF.

The CDR3 loop is CASSQRQTAKNIQYF. DNA of the CDR3: TGCGCCAGCAGCCAACGTCAGACTGCCAAAAACATTCAGTACTTC. V gene TRBV4-1 combines with J gene TRBJ2-4; D uncertain. V lost 2 bases to trimming and J lost 1 base, with 9 bases between them. In germline, CDR1 is MGHRA, CDR2 YSYEKL. The CDR3 is made up of 15 amino acids.

This clone was detected a few times. V gene TRBV10-3 combines with J gene TRBJ2-2, with TRBD2 matching 7 bases. The germline gives CDR1 ENHRY, CDR2 SYGVKD. CDR3 length equals 16 residues. V lost 2 bases and J lost 4; bases outside the gene matches: 7. As DNA, the CDR3 is TGTGCCATCAGTGAGGGCGGGAGTAGAATCACCGGGGAGCTGTTTTTT. Residues: CAISEGGSRITGELFF.

DNA of the CDR3: TGTGCCAGCAGTGTTAAAGAGACCCAGTACTTC. Protein: CASSVKETQYF. The rearrangement joins TRBV2 to TRBJ2-5; D call uncertain. There are 11 residues in the CDR3. The V end was cut by 4 bases, the J end by 3 bases, with 3 bases between. Germline CDR1 is SNHLY and CDR2 is FYNNEI.